This TCR beta chain was captured in a study of response to subunit inactivated influenza vaccine. Study observations and caveats: The authors suggested that few new T cells are recruited per seasonal influenza vaccination.

The germline gives CDR1 SGDLS, CDR2 YYNGEE. Trimming removed 4 bases at V and 6 bases at J, with 21 bases between. CDR3 length equals 16 residues. Only a few counts were recorded for this clonotype. The antigen remains undetermined. TCRdb reanalysed the RT-PCR reads using MiXCR and keeps one entry per CDR3 protein. The sample has 500,000 to 600,000 distinct CDR3 sequences; 10% to 15% are singletons. Sequencing was performed on PBMCs from blood, taken 45 days after vaccination. This clonotype originated in a man aged 45 to 65 who received an inactivated influenza vaccine. V gene TRBV9 combines with J gene TRBJ2-3; D is possibly TRBD1 or TRBD2 (5 bases each). CDR3 loop: CASSRSSGTVADTQYF. The CDR3 region has the DNA TGTGCCAGCAGCAGAAGTTCCGGGACGGTGGCGGATACGCAGTATTTT.